This T cell receptor beta chain was documented in a study of cytomegalovirus exposure and HLA in healthy donors. Study-wide points: Later on, an analysis showed TCR association rates differing by HLA locus, with DRB1 the most and HLA-C the fewest. In a later analysis, at a false discovery rate of 0.05, over 15,000 TCR beta sequences were associated with HLA alleles. Reportedly, diagnosis of cytomegalovirus status by the classifier showed high specificity and sensitivity.

In the PCR, 60 Vbeta and 13 Jbeta primers were used. Libraries were prepared by immunoSEQ multiplex PCR; TCRdb keeps only in-frame clonotypes and omits some of them. The sample has roughly 160,000 clones, roughly 70% seen once; the top ten hold 5.4%. Of note for this clone: The target antigen is unknown.

The specimen was PBMCs. This clonotype originated in a woman younger than 35 in good health and CMV-seropositive.

The CDR3 coding sequence is TGTGCCAGTAGCAAATCCCCTATTTCGGGAGAAAAACTGTTTTTT. This translates into CASSKSPISGEKLFF. V usage is TRBV19 and J usage is TRBJ1-4; D gene unclear. CDR3 length: 15 residues. Deletions cut 6 bases from V and 8 bases from J, with 19 bases between. Germline V lookup: CDR1 LNHDA, CDR2 SQIVND (reference sequence).